The 10 T cell receptor beta chains below were found in one sample sequenced in a study of regulatory T cells in long-lasting Graves disease (dated by TCRdb to the early 2020s). The sample's time point label, in plain terms: newly diagnosed GD, antithyroid drugs for less than 3 months. For both TCR sequencing and RNA sequencing, RNA was extracted from PBMCs in TRIzol. The receptor library was made with multiplex PCR. Sequencing instrument: Illumina HiSeq 4000. CDR3 regions were amplified by Arm-PCR with iRepertoire HTBI primers to construct TCR beta libraries. In-frame beta chains were kept once TCRdb had trimmed the public reads at Q25 with fastp and called clones with MiXCR. Every distinct CDR3 protein forms one entry, paired with its most common genes and DNA. This sample gives 400,000 to 550,000 distinct CDR3 sequences in total; more than 12% of them show up just once. The biggest ten clones account for over 15% of the sample.

A further study also used this sample, focusing on T cells in Graves' hyperthyroidism and ophthalmopathy.

Specimen: peripheral blood mononuclear cells (PBMCs), collected at new diagnosis, from a patient treated with antithyroid drugs. These receptors were taken from a woman aged 25 to 45 with Graves disease. Donor details come from another sample of the same person, matched by shared clones.

This clonotype was picked up many times. The chain uses TRBV7-2 and TRBJ2-1; 7 bases align to TRBD2. The germline gives CDR1 SGHTA, CDR2 FQGNSA. After removal of 2 bases from V and 2 bases from J, the junction contained 12 bases not matched to a gene. The length of the CDR3 is 18 residues. CDR3 DNA: TGTGCCAGCAGCTTAATGGCTAGCGGTTGGGCCACCTACAATGAGCAGTTCTTC. Translated, it gives CASSLMASGWATYNEQFF.

The V and J genes are TRBV29-1 and TRBJ2-1; D is undetermined. The J call may be mistaken, given a closer DNA end match to TRBJ2-5. The CDR3 runs 13 residues. CDR1 SQVTM and CDR2 ANQGSEA come from the germline V gene. The CDR3 sequence: CSVPDGWEETQYF. CDR3 sequence (DNA): TGCAGCGTTCCGGACGGTTGGGAAGAGACCCAGTACTTC.

The table lists this clonotype with a few counts. This chain joins TRBV14 and TRBJ1-4, with D perhaps TRBD1 (6 bases). The CDR3 contains 14 residues. The germline V and J ends were trimmed by 6 bases and 7 bases, with 15 bases remaining between them. CDR1 and CDR2 (germline): SGHDN, FVKESK. The CDR3 spells CASSPTGGGEKLFF. The CDR3 DNA reads TGTGCCAGCAGTCCAACGGGAGGGGGTGAAAAACTGTTTTTT.

This clonotype came up a few times. The chain has TRBV12-5 and TRBJ2-1; perhaps TRBD1 as D (6 bases). CDR3 size: 14 residues. The germline V gene encodes CDR1 LGHNT and CDR2 FRNRAP. V was clipped by 5 bases and J by 9 bases, with 17 bases between them. DNA for the CDR3: TGTGCTAGTGGTATCCTGACAGGTCCCGGTGAGCAGTTCTTC. Translated: CASGILTGPGEQFF.

This clonotype was detected many times. V gene TRBV27 combines with J gene TRBJ1-1; no definite D call. CDR3 length: 13 residues. Germline V gives CDR1 MNHEY, CDR2 SMNVEV (reference sequence). V was trimmed by 6 bases and J by 6 bases, leaving 14 bases between them. For the CDR3, the DNA is TGTGCCAGCAGCCCGATAGAAGAGGCTGAAGCTTTCTTT. It codes for CASSPIEEAEAFF.

This clonotype has ten or more counts. The chain links TRBV30 to TRBJ1-2; TRBD1 is a possible D gene (6 bases). Germline V gene sequence: CDR1 GTSNPN, CDR2 SVGIG (reference sequence). CDR3 size: 12 residues. Trimming cost V 4 bases and J 6 bases, with 12 bases left between them. This chain's CDR3 is CAWTRTGHGYTF. The CDR3 DNA reads TGTGCCTGGACCAGAACAGGGCATGGCTACACCTTC.

V gene TRBV30 combines with J gene TRBJ2-7; possible D gene TRBD1, 5 bases. Trimming removed 5 bases from V and 5 bases from J, with 13 bases in between. This CDR3 region has 12 residues. Looked up from germline, CDR1 is GTSNPN and CDR2 is SVGIG (reference sequence). CDR3 loop: CAWSQGTHEQYF. CDR3 bases: TGTGCCTGGTCCCAGGGTACCCACGAGCAGTACTTC.

This clonotype was seen at least ten times. The chain carries TRBV28 and TRBJ1-6; no definite D call. There are 16 residues in the CDR3. V was shortened by 5 bases and J by 0 bases, with 11 bases between the two germline ends. CDR1 and CDR2 (germline): MDHEN, SYDVKM. The CDR3 region is CASSPRPSSYNSPLHF. CDR3 bases: TGTGCCAGCAGTCCAAGACCCAGCTCCTATAATTCACCCCTCCACTTT. The variable domain in full, completed from reference TRBV28 and TRBJ1-6, reads DVKVTQSSRYLVKRTGEKVFLECVQDMDHENMFWYRQDPGLGLRLIYFSYDVKMKEKGDIPEGYSVSREKKERFSLILESASTNQTSMYLCASSPRPSSYNSPLHFGNGTRLTVT.

Worth noting for this clonotype: A much larger clone is a single base away; this may be a read error. J is TRBJ1-5 and V is TRBV5-8; 9 bases match TRBD1. Germline V gene lookup returns CDR1 SGHTS and CDR2 YDEGEE. CDR3 length equals 15 residues. The CDR3 coding sequence is TGTGCCAGCAGCTTGTTCGTCGGGACAGGGCAGCTCCAGCATTTT. Translation gives CASSLFVGTGQLQHF.

This rearrangement joins TRBV6-5 to TRBJ2-7; maybe TRBD1 (5 bases). The V and J ends lost 4 bases and 2 bases respectively, with 15 bases between them. CDR3 size: 15 residues. The germline gives CDR1 MNHEY, CDR2 SVGAGI. For the CDR3, the DNA is TGTGCCAGCAGTTCACGCCAGGGTAGTGCCTACGAGCAGTACTTC. Translation: CASSSRQGSAYEQYF.